This T cell receptor (beta chain) came from a study of blood T cell repertoires in COVID-19. Germline CDR1 MGHDK, CDR2 SYGVNS. The CDR3 runs to 13 residues. Trimming took off 3 bases at V and 4 bases at J, with 7 bases between the two ends. Sequencing was performed with immunoSEQ multiplex PCR; in TCRdb, only in-frame clones are kept and a portion is missing. The sample holds approximately 670,000 clones, about nine tenths seen once. The specimen sequenced was peripheral blood. This TCR was sampled from a woman under 30 with acute or convalescent COVID-19. The rearrangement joins TRBV25-1 to TRBJ2-1; the D gene is possibly TRBD1 (6 bases). CDR3 coding DNA: TGTGCCAGCAGTGACAGGGGTTACAATGAGCAGTTCTTC. Protein product: CASSDRGYNEQFF.